The rows below give T cell receptor beta chains drawn from one sample of a study of T cell responses to AZD1222 COVID-19 vaccine. TCRdb keeps only in-frame clones here, not all; method: immunoSEQ multiplex PCR. The sample lists around 80,000 clones; 90% were seen once. The input for sequencing was peripheral blood, taken on day 0 of AZD1222 vaccination. These TCRs come from an adult in good health. Both conserved end residues are part of each CDR3. Fields, in order: V gene, D gene, clone size, J gene, CDR3 protein, CDR3 DNA. A D gene is named only where the DNA matches it firmly. Clone size, where shown, is once, few, many, or a class for clones that have expanded.

V: TRBV24-1; D: TRBD2; size: NA; J: TRBJ2-1; CDR3: CATSGTPGLAGGARQFF; DNA: TGTGCCACCAGTGGTACCCCTGGACTAGCGGGGGGGGCCCGGCAGTTCTTC
V: TRBV10-3; D: NA; size: NA; J: TRBJ2-5; CDR3: CAISESRVNQETQYF; DNA: TGTGCCATCAGTGAGTCGAGAGTAAATCAAGAGACCCAGTACTTC
V: TRBV6-6; D: TRBD1; size: NA; J: TRBJ1-1; CDR3: CASSLGQTLNTEAFF; DNA: TGTGCCAGCAGCCTGGGACAGACCCTGAACACTGAAGCTTTCTTT
V: TRBV29-1; D: TRBD1; size: NA; J: TRBJ2-7; CDR3: CSVERDRGYEQYF; DNA: TGCAGCGTTGAAAGGGACAGGGGCTACGAGCAGTACTTC
V: TRBV7-3; D: TRBD2; size: NA; J: TRBJ2-3; CDR3: CASSLTGIAGVSTDTQYF; DNA: TGTGCCAGCAGCTTAACGGGGATAGCGGGGGTGAGCACAGATACGCAGTATTTT
V: TRBV3-1/TRBV3-2; D: TRBD1; size: NA; J: TRBJ2-6; CDR3: CASSQAGTGPDANVLTF; DNA: TGTGCCAGCAGCCAGGCCGGGACAGGGCCCGATGCCAACGTCCTGACTTTC
V: TRBV5-1; D: TRBD1; size: NA; J: TRBJ1-6; CDR3: CASSLRGQGDNSPLHF; DNA: TGCGCCAGCAGCTTGAGGGGACAGGGTGACAATTCACCCCTCCACTTT
V: TRBV6-2/TRBV6-3; D: NA; size: few; J: TRBJ1-2; CDR3: CASSYSLNAGQRNYRDGYTF; DNA: TGTGCCAGCAGTTACTCTTTGAACGCGGGACAAAGAAATTATCGGGATGGCTACACCTTC
V: TRBV9; D: TRBD1; size: NA; J: TRBJ2-3; CDR3: CASSSQGEDTQYF; DNA: TGTGCCAGCAGCTCCCAGGGGGAAGATACGCAGTATTTT
V: TRBV5-6; D: NA; size: NA; J: TRBJ2-1; CDR3: CASSWDTGYNEQFF; DNA: TGTGCCAGCAGCTGGGATACAGGGTACAATGAGCAGTTCTTC